The TCR beta chain described here comes from a study of T cells after yellow fever vaccination. Germline-derived CDR1 and CDR2 are SGHDT and YYEEEE. This CDR3 has 14 residues. The V gene lost 0 bases and the J gene lost 6 bases, with 12 bases spanning the gap. Study-wide results and caveats: A small proportion of clonotypes was detected in both the CD4 and CD8 compartments.

This clonotype has only a few counts. The target antigen is unknown. TCRdb re-derived calls from the 5' RACE reads in MiXCR, one entry per CDR3 protein. The sample contains 500,000 to 650,000 distinct CDR3 sequences, roughly 12% of which appear only once. The material was PBMCs, obtained on the day of the yellow fever booster vaccination. The V call is TRBV5-6, the J call TRBJ2-5; D perhaps matches TRBD1 (6 bases). The sequence came from a man under 40 who received the YFV17D yellow fever vaccine. The CDR3 sequence: CASSLVTGWKTQYF. In DNA, the CDR3 is TGTGCCAGCAGCTTGGTCACAGGGTGGAAGACCCAGTACTTC.